Each of the 16 T cell receptor beta chains below was sequenced from the same sample in a study of cytomegalovirus exposure and HLA in healthy donors. Researchers ran the PCR with 60 Vbeta and 13 Jbeta primers. Repertoires were generated with immunoSEQ multiplex PCR, while TCRdb's copy carries only in-frame clones and drops some. The sample consists of about 110,000 clones, around 70% of them appearing once. The sequencing sample was made of PBMCs. These receptors were collected from a middle-aged woman in good health and CMV-seronegative.

The J gene is TRBJ2-1, the V gene TRBV11-2, with D possibly matching TRBD2 (5 bases). The germline V gene has CDR1 SGHAT and CDR2 FQNNGV. Trimming pared 4 bases from V and 5 bases from J, leaving 15 bases between. The CDR3 length is 15 residues. The CDR3 DNA reads as TGTGCCAGCAGCTCCGTTCGGGGATCCGACAATGAGCAGTTCTTC. It translates to CASSSVRGSDNEQFF.

J is TRBJ2-5 and V is TRBV13; 13 bases agree with TRBD2. The CDR3 contains 16 residues. V was clipped by 5 bases and J by 5 bases; unmatched bases: 8. In germline, CDR1 is PRHDT, CDR2 FYEKMQ (reference sequence). For the CDR3, the DNA is TGTGCCAGCAGCCCCCGAGGACTAGCGGGGGCTGAGACCCAGTACTTC. Translation: CASSPRGLAGAETQYF. The full variable domain, completed using reference TRBV13 and TRBJ2-5, is AAGVIQSPRHLIKEKRETATLKCYPIPRHDTVYWYQQGPGQDPQFLISFYEKMQSDKGSIPDRFSAQQFSDYHSELNMSSLELGDSALYFCASSPRGLAGAETQYFGPGTRLLVL.

The genes are TRBV27 and TRBJ1-1, with TRBD1 matching 7 bases. The CDR3 runs 13 residues. Germline CDR1 reads MNHEY; CDR2 reads SMNVEV (reference sequence). Unmatched junction bases numbered 8, after V lost 5 bases and J lost 8 bases. This chain's CDR3 is CASSPPGTVEAFF. In nucleotides, the CDR3 is TGTGCCAGCAGTCCCCCGGGGACAGTCGAAGCTTTCTTT.

This clone has just a few counts. The V call is TRBV6-1, the J call TRBJ2-7, with 7 bases matching TRBD2. Germline CDR1 MNHNS, CDR2 SASEGT. The CDR3 totals 15 residues. V lost 2 bases and J lost 7; bases outside the gene matches: 11. CDR3 nucleotide sequence: TGTGCCAGCAGTGAACCGCCGGGGCCCGGGGGGGAGCAGTACTTC. This encodes CASSEPPGPGGEQYF.

This clone has a handful of counts. This rearrangement joins TRBV4-1 to TRBJ1-4; 9 bases align to TRBD1. The CDR3 sequence is 16 residues long. V lost 3 bases, J lost 1 base, and 3 bases stayed unmatched. Germline-derived CDR1 and CDR2 are MGHRA and YSYEKL. The CDR3 here is CASSQVTGGTNEKLFF. Written as DNA, the CDR3 is TGCGCCAGCAGCCAGGTGACAGGGGGAACTAATGAAAAACTGTTTTTT.

V and J are TRBV11-1 and TRBJ2-1; 9 nucleotides line up with TRBD2. This CDR3 has 16 amino acids. J was trimmed by 4 bases and V by 3 bases; bases with no gene match: 7. In germline, CDR1 is SGHAT, CDR2 FQDESV (reference sequence). CDR3 DNA: TGTGCCAGCAGCTTGACTGCGGGGGGGCGGTACAATGAGCAGTTCTTC. This gives the protein CASSLTAGGRYNEQFF. The whole variable domain, filled in from reference TRBV11-1 and TRBJ2-1, reads EAEVAQSPRYKITEKSQAVAFWCDPISGHATLYWYRQILGQGPELLVQFQDESVVDDSQLPKDRFSAERLKGVDSTLKIQPAELGDSAMYLCASSLTAGGRYNEQFFGPGTRLTVL.

The rearrangement links TRBV4-1 to TRBJ2-7; the match to TRBD2 covers 9 bases. Trimming took 5 bases from V and 3 from J; bases not matched to a gene: 8. CDR3 length equals 15 residues. Germline CDR1 reads MGHRA; CDR2 reads YSYEKL. The CDR3 nucleotides are TGCGCCAGCAGCTCCGTGGTAGCGGGAGTCTACGAGCAGTACTTC. As protein: CASSSVVAGVYEQYF.

The rearrangement joins TRBV4-2 to TRBJ2-5; 7 bases map to TRBD1. Germline CDR1 reads LGHNA; CDR2 reads YNFKEQ. CDR3 length equals 15 residues. Unmatched junction bases numbered 9, after V lost 3 bases and J lost 5 bases. CDR3 DNA: TGTGCCAGCAGCCAGAGACAGGGTGGTCTCGAGACCCAGTACTTC. This gives the protein CASSQRQGGLETQYF.

The chain joins TRBV2 to TRBJ1-5; 8 bases are a match to TRBD1. From germline, CDR1 is SNHLY and CDR2 FYNNEI. The V and J ends lost 5 bases and 15 bases, in that order; junction bases with no gene match: 6. CDR3 length equals 11 residues. CDR3 nucleotide sequence: TGTGCCAGCAGTCGGACAGGGCCATCGCATTTT. It encodes CASSRTGPSHF.

This sequence joins TRBV6-5 and TRBJ2-1; a possible D gene is TRBD2 (6 bases). V lost 3 bases, J lost 10 bases, and 13 bases lay in between. The CDR3 totals 13 residues. Germline V gene sequence: CDR1 MNHEY, CDR2 SVGAGI. The CDR3: CASSYKWGREQFF. Written as DNA, the CDR3 is TGTGCCAGCAGTTATAAGTGGGGGAGGGAGCAGTTCTTC.

J is TRBJ2-3 and V is TRBV5-1; TRBD2 matches at 12 bases. Trimming at V came to 0 bases and at J to 14 bases, leaving 4 bases not matched to a gene. The CDR3 loop spans 13 amino acids. From germline, CDR1 is SGHRS and CDR2 YFSETQ. CDR3 residues: CASSLGTSGALYF. Written as DNA, the CDR3 is TGCGCCAGCAGCTTGGGGACTAGCGGGGCCCTGTATTTT.

The chain links TRBV1 to TRBJ2-1; the table gives TRBD2 as D, unverified against the DNA. TRBV1 is tagged as a pseudogene. The CDR3 length is 15 residues. The CDR3 loop reads CTSSQRPGGVSEQFF. CDR3 nucleotide sequence: TGCACCAGCAGCCAACGGCCGGGAGGGGTAAGTGAGCAGTTCTTC.

The chain recombines TRBV4-1 with TRBJ2-2; D may be TRBD1 (5 bases). The CDR3 extends over 16 amino acids. Trimming stripped 0 bases from V and 4 bases from J, with 12 bases between. CDR1 and CDR2 from the germline V gene are MGHRA and YSYEKL. The CDR3 bases are TGCGCCAGCAGCCAAGACAGGGTACGGAGCACCGGGGAGCTGTTTTTT. This gives the protein CASSQDRVRSTGELFF.

CDR3 sequence: CASSATSDYYNEQFF. The CDR3, as DNA: TGTGCCAGCTCAGCGACTAGCGATTACTACAATGAGCAGTTCTTC. The chain links TRBV18 to TRBJ2-1; 8 bases map to TRBD2. CDR1 is KGHSH and CDR2 is LQKENI in the germline V gene. V was clipped by 5 bases and J by 3 bases; unmatched bases: 6. The CDR3 is made up of 15 amino acids.

The J gene is TRBJ2-7, the V gene TRBV18, with 9 bases aligning to TRBD2. The CDR3 loop spans 14 amino acids. The germline CDR1 and CDR2 sequences are KGHSH and LQKENI. Germline trimming cut 3 bases from V and 3 bases from J; bases unmatched to any gene: 3. The CDR3 spells CASSPGTSFYEQYF. The CDR3 region has the DNA TGTGCCAGCTCACCGGGGACTAGCTTCTACGAGCAGTACTTC.

This clone was seen once. The rearrangement joins TRBV14 to TRBJ1-5; D is unclear. Germline-derived CDR1 and CDR2 are SGHDN and FVKESK. Trimming took off 3 bases at V and 0 bases at J, with 12 bases between the two ends. This CDR3 spans 16 amino acids. The CDR3 nucleotides are TGTGCCAGCAGCCACAAAAGAGGGTATAGCAATCAGCCCCAGCATTTT. Protein sequence: CASSHKRGYSNQPQHF.